In this sample, the clone carrying this T cell receptor beta chain turned up many times. Its antigen is unknown. TCRdb analysed the reads with MiXCR anew, one entry per CDR3 protein. The sample comprises 200,000 to 300,000 distinct CDR3 sequences, approximately 8.3% of which are singletons, and around 16% rests with the top ten. The record originates from a study of T cell repertoires in cytomegalovirus infection. Study as a whole: Indicated by public TCR beta signatures were CMV infection and matching HLA type. Study-level results: Ex vivo responses were dominated by HLA-C-restricted CMV-specific TCR beta clonotypes.

The CDR3 consists of 15 residues. Germline V lookup: CDR1 SEHNR, CDR2 FQNEAQ (reference sequence). V lost 5 bases, J lost 6 bases, and 6 bases stayed unmatched. The sample consisted of PBMCs. This TCR was recovered from a human donor in good health (CMV status not recorded). Some clones in this sample may be carry-over from other donors' samples. V and J are TRBV7-9 and TRBJ2-7; TRBD2 matches at 14 bases. The CDR3 is CASSPGLAGAVEQYF. The DNA for the CDR3 is TGTGCCAGCAGCCCGGGACTAGCGGGAGCGGTCGAGCAGTACTTC.